This entry lists 28 T cell receptor beta chains sequenced from one sample in a study of post-analysis software for immune sequencing data. Study results and caveats: Among five TRBV segments more frequent in patients than controls were TRBV5-6, TRBV5-1 and TRBV20-1.

TCR beta libraries were prepared from cDNA with unique molecular identifiers. TCRdb re-called the PCR reads through MiXCR, storing one row per CDR3 protein. The table records hundreds of thousands of distinct CDR3 sequences, 30% of them present only once. These receptors' antigens are unknown. Source material: blood. These receptors were taken from a girl aged 5-17 years with multiple sclerosis.

The V call is TRBV7-8, the J call TRBJ1-2; 8 nucleotides align to TRBD1. The V and J ends lost 4 bases and 7 bases, in that order; junction bases with no gene match: 11. The CDR3 totals 15 residues. Germline CDR1 SGHVS, CDR2 FQNEAQ. The CDR3 DNA follows: TGTGCCAGCAGCTCAGACAGGGGCGGGGGCCGTGGCTACACCTTC. Translating gives CASSSDRGGGRGYTF.

In this sample, this clonotype turned up a few times. A read error may account for a junction end that differs from germline. This chain connects TRBV27 to TRBJ2-1, with TRBD1 matching 10 bases. CDR1 MNHEY and CDR2 SMNVEV come from the germline V gene (reference sequence). The CDR3 covers 17 residues. Here the CDR3 reads CASSLVWRDRGYNVQFF. CDR3 coding DNA: TGTGCCAGCAGTTTGGTTTGGAGGGACAGGGGCTACAATGTGCAGTTCTTC.

In this sample, this clonotype turned up a few times. The chain has TRBV12-3 or TRBV12-4 and TRBJ1-5; D possibly corresponds to TRBD1 (5 bases). Trimming cost V 3 bases and J 4 bases, with 13 bases left between them. CDR3 length equals 15 residues. The CDR3 spells CASSFWGLGNQPQHF. The CDR3 region has the DNA TGTGCCAGCAGTTTTTGGGGACTGGGAAATCAGCCCCAGCATTTT.

The chain uses TRBV20-1 and TRBJ2-5; weak D call: TRBD1 (5 bases). Germline-derived CDR1 and CDR2 are DFQATT and SNEGSKA (reference sequence). V shed 5 bases and J shed 5 bases, with 12 bases lying between them. The CDR3 is made up of 12 amino acids. The CDR3 bases are TGCAGTGCTTCCAGGGTACAGGAGACCCAGTACTTC. Its translation is CSASRVQETQYF.

This rearrangement joins TRBV9 to TRBJ2-1; no reliable D call. From germline, CDR1 is SGDLS and CDR2 YYNGEE. This CDR3 has 13 amino acids. V was pared by 4 bases and J by 5 bases, with 10 bases between. The CDR3 protein is CASSPTTNNEQFF. CDR3 nucleotide sequence: TGTGCCAGCAGCCCTACGACAAACAATGAGCAGTTCTTC.

This CDR3 reads CSARDRVWVTDTQYF. The CDR3 coding sequence is TGCAGTGCTAGAGATCGTGTATGGGTGACAGATACGCAGTATTTT. The genes are TRBV20-1 and TRBJ2-3; D is uncertain. Trimming removed 0 bases at V and 3 bases at J, with 13 bases between. Germline assignment: CDR1 DFQATT and CDR2 SNEGSKA (reference sequence). The CDR3 loop spans 15 amino acids.

The chain links TRBV7-2 to TRBJ2-1; D ambiguous. Germline loops: CDR1 SGHTA, CDR2 FQGNSA. This CDR3 has 13 residues. Trimming pared 5 bases from V and 10 bases from J, leaving 15 bases between. The CDR3 bases are TGTGCCAGCAGCCAAGAACGACTCGGGGAGCAGTTCTTC. It encodes CASSQERLGEQFF. Variable domain in full (rest from reference TRBV7-2 and TRBJ2-1): GAGVSQSPSNKVTEKGKDVELRCDPISGHTALYWYRQSLGQGLEFLIYFQGNSAPDKSGLPSDRFSAERTGGSVSTLTIQRTQQEDSAVYLCASSQERLGEQFFGPGTRLTVL.

This clonotype was seen a handful of times. The chain uses TRBV20-1 and TRBJ2-5, with a weak D call TRBD1 (6 bases). Gene TRBJ2-7 matches the end of the DNA better, so the J call may be wrong. The CDR3 is 16 residues long. Germline CDR1 is DFQATT and CDR2 is SNEGSKA (reference sequence). The CDR3 DNA reads TGCAGTGCTAGATCCTACGGACAGTCCTCCCGGGGCGAGCAGTACTTC. This codes for CSARSYGQSSRGEQYF.

This chain connects TRBV5-1 to TRBJ2-2, with no clear D. V gave up 0 bases and J gave up 3 bases, with 6 bases separating them. CDR1 and CDR2 from the germline V gene are SGHRS and YFSETQ. This CDR3 has 14 residues. The CDR3 is CASSLDSYTGELFF. CDR3 nucleotides: TGCGCCAGCAGCTTGGACAGCTACACCGGGGAGCTGTTTTTT.

The CDR3, as DNA: TGCAGCGTTGCTCGGCGGGGGGACCTAGAGCAGTACTTC. It codes for CSVARRGDLEQYF. The chain joins TRBV29-1 to TRBJ2-5; 8 bases align to TRBD2. The CDR3 sequence is 13 residues long. Germline V lookup: CDR1 SQVTM, CDR2 ANQGSEA. J was trimmed by 11 bases and V by 4 bases; bases with no gene match: 12.

CDR3 loop: CASSKTRGTVDEAFF. In nucleotides, the CDR3 is TGTGCCAGCAGTAAGACGAGGGGGACTGTCGATGAAGCTTTCTTT. V gene TRBV6-6 combines with J gene TRBJ1-1; perhaps TRBD1 as D (6 bases). Trimming shortened V by 5 bases and J by 7 bases, and 20 bases separated the two germline ends. Germline values: CDR1 MNHNY, CDR2 SVGAGI (reference sequence). This CDR3 is built from 15 residues.

The DNA of the CDR3 is TGCAGTGCTAGATTTCGGACTAGCGGGATTGGTGAGCAGTTCTTC. This gives the protein CSARFRTSGIGEQFF. J is TRBJ2-1 and V is TRBV20-1; 12 bases align to TRBD2. The CDR3 contains 15 residues. Germline lookup yields CDR1 DFQATT and CDR2 SNEGSKA (reference sequence). J was trimmed by 9 bases and V by 2 bases; bases with no gene match: 8.

In this sample, this clonotype turned up a few times. The V and J genes are TRBV15 and TRBJ2-3, with TRBD1 as a possible D gene (5 bases). In germline, CDR1 is LNHNV, CDR2 YYDKDF (reference sequence). V lost 1 base and J 2 bases, leaving 10 bases between the germline ends. There are 15 residues in the CDR3. This CDR3 reads CATSRGGAPTDTQYF. The CDR3 DNA reads as TGTGCCACCAGCAGAGGTGGGGCCCCCACAGATACGCAGTATTTT.

The rearrangement links TRBV7-9 to TRBJ2-2; D is undetermined. Germline CDR1 reads SEHNR; CDR2 reads FQNEAQ (reference sequence). V dropped 1 base and J dropped 0 bases, with 3 bases sitting between them. CDR3 length equals 14 residues. In DNA form, the CDR3 reads TGTGCCAGCAGCTTAGAACCGAACACCGGGGAGCTGTTTTTT. Protein product: CASSLEPNTGELFF.

The table lists this clonotype with a few counts. This chain uses TRBV25-1 with TRBJ2-1, with TRBD2 matching over 7 bases. Germline V gene lookup returns CDR1 MGHDK and CDR2 SYGVNS. This CDR3 is built from 14 residues. V lost 1 base to trimming and J lost 8 bases; unmatched junction nucleotides: 5. The CDR3 spells CASSEWGGKDEQFF. The CDR3 nucleotides read TGTGCCAGCAGTGAATGGGGAGGGAAGGATGAGCAGTTCTTC.

There are a few counts of this clonotype. The chain carries TRBV6-5 and TRBJ2-5; no reliable D call. Trimming shortened V by 6 bases and J by 7 bases, and 15 bases separated the two germline ends. Germline V gives CDR1 MNHEY, CDR2 SVGAGI. The CDR3 extends over 13 amino acids. CDR3 protein: CASSYSLGGTQYF. CDR3 nucleotide sequence: TGTGCCAGCAGCTACAGCCTCGGTGGGACCCAGTACTTC.

The V gene is TRBV29-1, the J gene TRBJ1-1; no reliable D call. CDR1 and CDR2 from the germline V gene are SQVTM and ANQGSEA. Trimming cost V 6 bases and J 9 bases, with 20 bases left between them. This CDR3 spans 13 amino acids. CDR3 amino acids: CSVVDGRDRKAFF. The DNA for the CDR3 is TGCAGCGTGGTGGACGGCCGAGATCGTAAAGCTTTCTTT.

The gene calls are TRBV20-1 and TRBJ2-1; D is unclear. This CDR3 spans 13 amino acids. Germline loops: CDR1 DFQATT, CDR2 SNEGSKA (reference sequence). Trimming removed 3 bases from V and 5 bases from J, with 11 bases in between. CDR3 coding DNA: TGCAGTGCTAGCGGAAGCCCCCACAATGAGCAGTTCTTC. Its protein is CSASGSPHNEQFF.

V gene TRBV28 combines with J gene TRBJ2-1; D is undetermined. The CDR3 loop spans 14 amino acids. Deletions cut 6 bases from V and 4 bases from J, with 13 bases between. Germline CDR1 MDHEN, CDR2 SYDVKM. The CDR3 sequence: CASSRRWGYNEQFF. Here the CDR3 DNA reads TGTGCCAGCAGCCGCAGGTGGGGATACAATGAGCAGTTCTTC.

The V and J genes are TRBV20-1 and TRBJ2-5, with D possibly matching TRBD1 (7 bases). The CDR3 contains 15 residues. Germline assignment: CDR1 DFQATT and CDR2 SNEGSKA (reference sequence). V was pared by 6 bases and J by 5 bases, with 22 bases between. The CDR3 DNA is TGCAGTGCGGAGCGGGCGACAGGGTTGGAGGAGACCCAGTACTTC. Amino acids: CSAERATGLEETQYF.

V is TRBV20-1 and J is TRBJ1-5, with D tentatively TRBD1 (5 bases). There are 12 residues in the CDR3. The germline V gene encodes CDR1 DFQATT and CDR2 SNEGSKA (reference sequence). Trimming pared 8 bases from V and 2 bases from J, leaving 10 bases between. In DNA, the CDR3 is TGCAGTTCAAAAGGGGGCAATCAGCCCCAGCATTTT. Residues: CSSKGGNQPQHF.

This sequence joins TRBV5-1 and TRBJ1-1; 7 nucleotides match TRBD1. The CDR3 consists of 13 residues. Germline values: CDR1 SGHRS, CDR2 YFSETQ. With 6 bases clipped from V and 3 bases from J, the junction kept 5 bases outside the gene matches. CDR3 sequence: CASNARGHTEAFF. The CDR3 DNA follows: TGCGCCAGCAACGCAAGGGGGCACACTGAAGCTTTCTTT.

V is TRBV18 and J is TRBJ1-2, with D maybe TRBD1 (5 bases). Germline V gene sequence: CDR1 KGHSH, CDR2 LQKENI. The ends were cut back, 8 bases at V and 2 bases at J, with 9 bases in the middle. CDR3 length: 12 residues. CDR3 DNA: TGTGCCAGCGCCGGGGGGAACTATGGCTACACCTTC. It translates to CASAGGNYGYTF.

The J gene is TRBJ2-4, the V gene TRBV7-9; a weak D match, TRBD1 (6 bases). There are 14 residues in the CDR3. V was cut by 5 bases and J by 5 bases, with 13 bases left in between. Germline V gene data show CDR1 as SEHNR and CDR2 as FQNEAQ (reference sequence). The CDR3 nucleotides are TGTGCCAGCAGCGGAGGCAGGGGCCAAAACATTCAGTACTTC. It yields the protein CASSGGRGQNIQYF.

There are a few counts of this clonotype. The rearrangement links TRBV7-9 to TRBJ1-4, with D unclear. The CDR3 totals 12 residues. V was shortened by 2 bases and J by 4 bases, with 2 bases between the two germline ends. Germline assignment: CDR1 SEHNR and CDR2 FQNEAQ (reference sequence). DNA of the CDR3: TGTGCCAGCAGCTTACTTAATGAAAAACTGTTTTTT. Translation gives CASSLLNEKLFF.

V usage is TRBV6-5 and J usage is TRBJ1-1; no firm D call. This CDR3 has 15 amino acids. V lost 6 bases to trimming and J lost 0 bases, with 14 bases between them. Germline V gene lookup returns CDR1 MNHEY and CDR2 SVGAGI. The CDR3 sequence is CASRKAGRLNTEAFF. For the CDR3, the DNA is TGTGCCAGCAGAAAGGCAGGACGTCTGAACACTGAAGCTTTCTTT.

To note about this clonotype: One junction end disagrees with the germline gene, perhaps due to a read error. The genes are TRBV6-6 and TRBJ2-5; perhaps TRBD1 as D (6 bases). The CDR3 runs to 15 residues. The V gene's germline CDR1 is MNHNY and CDR2 SVGAGI (reference sequence). The CDR3: CASNYADSVPETQYF. The CDR3 DNA follows: TGTGCCAGCAATTACGCGGACAGCGTGCCAGAGACCCAGTACTTC.

The V and J genes are TRBV5-1 and TRBJ2-3; D ambiguous. The CDR3 covers 16 residues. CDR1 is SGHRS and CDR2 is YFSETQ in the germline V gene. With 2 bases removed from V and 0 bases from J, the gap between germline ends came to 13 bases. CDR3 region: CASSLGAAASTDTQYF. The CDR3 nucleotides are TGCGCCAGCAGCTTAGGTGCGGCCGCTAGCACAGATACGCAGTATTTT.